Below, 27 T cell receptor beta chains from the same sample are listed, as sequenced in a study of regulatory T cells in long-lasting Graves disease. Time point meaning: persistent/refractory GD, antithyroid drugs over 5 years with positive TRAb. Isolated PBMC RNA provided the starting material for the TCR library. CDR3-region Arm-PCR and iRepertoire HTBI primers produced the TCR beta libraries. MiXCR, run by TCRdb on the multiplex PCR reads, gives a single entry per CDR3 protein. The sample comprises about 460,000 distinct CDR3 sequences, about 20% of which are singletons, and over 10% rests with the top ten. The sample was peripheral blood mononuclear cells (PBMCs), taken when the disease was refractory, from a patient treated with antithyroid drugs. These receptors all stem from a female donor with Graves disease.

This clonotype was detected a few times. This rearrangement joins TRBV19 to TRBJ1-2; D gene unclear. CDR3 length: 14 amino acids. Looked up from germline, CDR1 is LNHDA and CDR2 is SQIVND (reference sequence). V was clipped by 6 bases and J by 0 bases, with 11 bases between them. The chain's CDR3 is CASSPIGANYGYTF. The CDR3 DNA reads as TGTGCCAGTAGCCCCATAGGAGCTAACTATGGCTACACCTTC.

This clonotype was counted many times. CDR3 nucleotide sequence: TGTGCCAGCAGCCAAGAACAGGGGGATGGCTACACCTTC. Translated, it gives CASSQEQGDGYTF. This chain links TRBV3-1 with TRBJ1-2; 8 nucleotides agree with TRBD1. CDR1 is LGHDT and CDR2 is YNNKEL in the germline V gene (reference sequence). CDR3 length: 13 residues. Germline trimming cut 0 bases from V and 6 bases from J; bases unmatched to any gene: 0.

Ten or more counts support this clonotype. CDR3 in amino acids: CASSFGLLRSSPLHF. CDR3 DNA: TGTGCCAGCAGTTTCGGGCTCCTAAGAAGTTCACCCCTCCACTTT. V usage is TRBV6-5 and J usage is TRBJ1-6; D is unresolved. Trimming shortened V by 4 bases and J by 9 bases, and 16 bases separated the two germline ends. The CDR3 sequence is 15 residues long. Germline loops: CDR1 MNHEY, CDR2 SVGAGI.

The V call is TRBV9, the J call TRBJ1-5; the match to TRBD1 covers 9 bases. Germline CDR1 reads SGDLS; CDR2 reads YYNGEE. The CDR3 sequence is 15 residues long. V lost 3 bases and J lost 1; bases outside the gene matches: 2. This CDR3 is CASSAGTGSNQPQHF. CDR3 DNA sequence: TGTGCCAGCAGCGCCGGGACAGGGAGCAATCAGCCCCAGCATTTT. The variable domain in full, with the rest retrieved from reference TRBV9 and TRBJ1-5, is DSGVTQTPKHLITATGQRVTLRCSPRSGDLSVYWYQQSLDQGLQFLIQYYNGEERAKGNILERFSAQQFPDLHSELNLSSLELGDSALYFCASSAGTGSNQPQHFGDGTRLSIL.

The rearrangement uses TRBV2 and TRBJ2-7; no firm D call. Trimming took off 5 bases at V and 2 bases at J, with 16 bases between the two ends. From germline, CDR1 is SNHLY and CDR2 FYNNEI. This CDR3 spans 15 amino acids. This CDR3 reads CASSLSSDRPYEQYF. In nucleotides, the CDR3 is TGTGCCAGCAGTTTATCGTCGGATAGGCCCTACGAGCAGTACTTC.

This chain joins TRBV6-2 or TRBV6-3 and TRBJ1-1; D not resolved. Germline CDR1 is MNHEY and CDR2 is SVGEGT. The CDR3 loop spans 12 amino acids. V gave up 2 bases and J gave up 11 bases, with 12 bases separating them. The CDR3 DNA reads as TGTGCCAGCAGTTACCCGATGAAGGAGGCTTTCTTT. Its protein is CASSYPMKEAFF.

This clonotype was picked up many times. V usage is TRBV28 and J usage is TRBJ1-1; D not resolved. Germline CDR1 MDHEN, CDR2 SYDVKM. The CDR3 contains 16 residues. V gave up 5 bases and J gave up 7 bases, with 23 bases separating them. The CDR3 nucleotides read TGTGCCAGCAGTCTGTACCGAGACAATCACGGTGGTGAAGCTTTCTTT. This sequence encodes CASSLYRDNHGGEAFF.

This clonotype was seen at least ten times. V and J are TRBV7-2 and TRBJ1-1; the D gene is possibly TRBD1 (6 bases). Trimming stripped 5 bases from V and 3 bases from J, with 13 bases between. CDR3 length equals 14 residues. CDR1 is SGHTA and CDR2 is FQGNSA in the germline V gene. CDR3 protein: CASSPPGGHTEAFF. The CDR3 bases are TGTGCCAGCAGCCCTCCTGGGGGGCACACTGAAGCTTTCTTT. Drawing the rest from reference TRBV7-2 and TRBJ1-1, the complete variable domain is GAGVSQSPSNKVTEKGKDVELRCDPISGHTALYWYRQSLGQGLEFLIYFQGNSAPDKSGLPSDRFSAERTGGSVSTLTIQRTQQEDSAVYLCASSPPGGHTEAFFGQGTRLTVV.

This clonotype was recorded only once. A clone one base away is much larger, so this may be a read error. The rearrangement joins TRBV20-1 to TRBJ2-7; D might be TRBD1 (5 bases). The length of the CDR3 is 14 residues. CDR1 is DFQATT, CDR2 SNEGSKA, per germline (reference sequence). Written as DNA, the CDR3 is TGCAGTGCTAGTACCGACAGAGTACCCTACGAGCAGTGCTTC. Protein: CSASTDRVPYEQCF.

The chain is built from TRBV4-1 and TRBJ2-4; 7 nucleotides line up with TRBD1. Germline V gene data show CDR1 as MGHRA and CDR2 as YSYEKL. The J segment lost 2 bases and the V segment lost 4 bases, leaving 14 bases of the junction unmatched. The CDR3 has 18 amino acids. This CDR3 is CASSPTGILGESKNIQYF. DNA of the CDR3: TGCGCCAGCAGCCCGACAGGGATTTTGGGGGAGTCCAAAAACATTCAGTACTTC.

This clonotype was counted at least ten times. The chain carries TRBV7-9 and TRBJ1-2; 7 positions agree with TRBD1. The germline V gene encodes CDR1 SEHNR and CDR2 FQNEAQ (reference sequence). This CDR3 spans 13 amino acids. Germline trimming cut 6 bases from V and 6 bases from J; bases unmatched to any gene: 7. Written as DNA, the CDR3 is TGTGCCAGCAGTTCGAGGCAGGGGGATGGCTACACCTTC. It translates to CASSSRQGDGYTF.

V gene TRBV27 combines with J gene TRBJ1-5; TRBD1 agrees at 7 bases. The V gene end was trimmed by 2 bases and the J gene end by 4 bases; junction bases not matched to a gene: 8. The CDR3 has 16 amino acids. The V gene's germline CDR1 is MNHEY and CDR2 SMNVEV (reference sequence). DNA of the CDR3: TGTGCCAGCAGTTTAGCCCCAGGGGGGACGAATCAGCCCCAGCATTTT. Translation gives CASSLAPGGTNQPQHF.

The chain has TRBV6-1 and TRBJ2-5; D is unclear. V lost 8 bases and J 0 bases, leaving 19 bases between the germline ends. The germline V gene has CDR1 MNHNS and CDR2 SASEGT. This CDR3 contains 16 residues. CDR3 loop: CASPHGEIQHQETQYF. CDR3 nucleotides: TGTGCCAGCCCCCACGGAGAGATCCAACACCAAGAGACCCAGTACTTC.

J is TRBJ1-3 and V is TRBV7-2, with D unresolved. Trimming removed 1 base at V and 0 bases at J, with 7 bases between. Germline CDR1 is SGHTA and CDR2 is FQGNSA. The CDR3 is 15 residues long. The CDR3 bases are TGTGCCAGCAGCTTAGTCCCGGACTCTGGAAACACCATATATTTT. It is translated as CASSLVPDSGNTIYF. Using reference TRBV7-2 and TRBJ1-3 for the parts outside the CDR3, the full variable domain is GAGVSQSPSNKVTEKGKDVELRCDPISGHTALYWYRQSLGQGLEFLIYFQGNSAPDKSGLPSDRFSAERTGGSVSTLTIQRTQQEDSAVYLCASSLVPDSGNTIYFGEGSWLTVV.

This clonotype was seen ten or more times. This rearrangement joins TRBV28 to TRBJ2-7, with D uncertain. Trimming took 6 bases from V and 9 from J, leaving 24 bases between them. Germline V lookup: CDR1 MDHEN, CDR2 SYDVKM. The CDR3 spans 15 residues. CDR3: CASRNRTPDAGPQYF. In nucleotides, the CDR3 is TGTGCCAGCAGAAATAGAACTCCGGACGCCGGTCCGCAGTACTTC. The variable domain in full, completed from reference TRBV28 and TRBJ2-7, reads DVKVTQSSRYLVKRTGEKVFLECVQDMDHENMFWYRQDPGLGLRLIYFSYDVKMKEKGDIPEGYSVSREKKERFSLILESASTNQTSMYLCASRNRTPDAGPQYFGPGTRLTVT.

The table lists this clonotype with many counts. The V gene is TRBV10-3, the J gene TRBJ1-5; D gene uncertain. In germline, CDR1 is ENHRY, CDR2 SYGVKD. Between the trimmed V and J ends, which lost 6 bases and 0 bases, there was a span of 6 bases. The CDR3 runs 13 residues. The CDR3 DNA sequence: TGTGCCATCAGCGATAATAGCAATCAGCCCCAGCATTTT. Translating gives CAISDNSNQPQHF.

This clonotype has just a few counts. The chain carries TRBV7-3 and TRBJ2-7, with D possibly being TRBD1 (6 bases). CDR1 and CDR2 from the germline V gene are SGHTA and FQGTGA. CDR3 size: 14 residues. V shed 5 bases and J shed 5 bases, with 16 bases lying between them. CDR3 sequence (DNA): TGTGCCAGCAGCCCGAAGACAGGAGGTGACGAGCAGTACTTC. Its translation: CASSPKTGGDEQYF.

The genes are TRBV4-1 and TRBJ2-5, with D maybe TRBD1 (6 bases). V lost 4 bases and J 5 bases, leaving 8 bases between the germline ends. CDR1 is MGHRA, CDR2 YSYEKL, per germline. The CDR3 is 12 residues long. The CDR3 sequence is CASSRTAETQYF. The CDR3 coding sequence is TGCGCCAGCAGCCGGACAGCCGAGACCCAGTACTTC.

Ten or more counts support this clonotype. The chain is built from TRBV2 and TRBJ2-2; 10 nucleotides line up with TRBD1. The junction had 2 bases not matched to a gene; V was cut back by 2 bases and J by 2 bases. The CDR3 sequence is 16 residues long. Germline CDR1 reads SNHLY; CDR2 reads FYNNEI. The CDR3 loop reads CASSERTGGNTGELFF. The CDR3 nucleotides read TGTGCCAGCAGTGAACGGACAGGGGGTAACACCGGGGAGCTGTTTTTT.

CDR3 loop: CASSLGDRVYEQYF. For the CDR3, the DNA is TGTGCCAGCAGCTTAGGTGACAGGGTCTACGAGCAGTACTTC. V is TRBV11-2 and J is TRBJ2-7; TRBD1 aligns across 7 bases. The CDR3 sequence is 14 residues long. Germline CDR1 reads SGHAT; CDR2 reads FQNNGV. V was clipped by 1 base and J by 3 bases; unmatched bases: 3. Full variable domain (missing parts from reference TRBV11-2 and TRBJ2-7): EAGVAQSPRYKIIEKRQSVAFWCNPISGHATLYWYQQILGQGPKLLIQFQNNGVVDDSQLPKDRFSAERLKGVDSTLKIQPAKLEDSAVYLCASSLGDRVYEQYFGPGTRLTVT.

This clonotype occurred many times. The CDR3 region is CASRPLLAGVRNEQFF. The CDR3 nucleotides are TGTGCCAGCAGGCCCTTACTAGCGGGAGTGCGCAATGAGCAGTTCTTC. V is TRBV12-3 or TRBV12-4 and J is TRBJ2-1; 11 bases are a match to TRBD2. The CDR3 has 16 amino acids. The ends lost 6 bases at V and 6 bases at J; junction bases unmatched: 10.

This sequence joins TRBV9 and TRBJ2-2; 14 positions agree with TRBD2. After removal of 5 bases from V and 5 bases from J, the junction contained 8 bases not matched to a gene. From germline, CDR1 is SGDLS and CDR2 YYNGEE. The CDR3 covers 17 residues. The chain's CDR3 is CASSQTSGRGRTGELFF. DNA of the CDR3: TGTGCCAGCAGTCAGACTAGCGGGAGGGGAAGGACCGGGGAGCTGTTTTTT.

At least ten counts were recorded for this clonotype. The genes are TRBV2 and TRBJ2-5, with 10 nucleotides matching TRBD2. V trimming: 5 bases; J trimming: 4 bases; junction bases outside the gene matches: 7. This CDR3 is 15 amino acids long. Germline V gene sequence: CDR1 SNHLY, CDR2 FYNNEI. CDR3 nucleotide sequence: TGTGCCAGCAGTCCCCTAGCGGGGGACGGAGAGACCCAGTACTTC. This encodes CASSPLAGDGETQYF.

This clonotype was detected ten times or more. The genes are TRBV10-3 and TRBJ1-4; D is possibly TRBD1 (6 bases). Trimming stripped 2 bases from V and 3 bases from J, with 10 bases between. Germline-derived CDR1 and CDR2 are ENHRY and SYGVKD. The CDR3 has 15 amino acids. The CDR3 reads CAISEEGQSNEKLFF. The CDR3 nucleotides read TGTGCCATCAGTGAGGAAGGACAGTCTAATGAAAAACTGTTTTTT.

This clonotype was observed many times. The chain has TRBV6-1 and TRBJ1-2; 11 bases are a match to TRBD1. The CDR3 loop spans 13 amino acids. V was pared by 7 bases and J by 7 bases, with 5 bases of the junction left unmatched. The germline CDR1 and CDR2 sequences are MNHNS and SASEGT. The chain's CDR3 is CASNPGQGGGYTF. CDR3 in DNA: TGTGCCAGCAATCCGGGACAGGGGGGTGGCTACACCTTC.

V usage is TRBV19 and J usage is TRBJ2-1; D possibly uses TRBD1 or TRBD2 (5 bases each). CDR3 length equals 14 residues. The V gene's germline CDR1 is LNHDA and CDR2 SQIVND (reference sequence). Trimming took 9 bases from V and 0 from J, leaving 12 bases between them. As DNA, the CDR3 is TGTGCCAGCCGGGACGATCACTCCTACAATGAGCAGTTCTTC. The encoded protein is CASRDDHSYNEQFF. The full variable domain, with the rest looked up from reference TRBV19 and TRBJ2-1, is DGGITQSPKYLFRKEGQNVTLSCEQNLNHDAMYWYRQDPGQGLRLIYYSQIVNDFQKGDIAEGYSVSREKKESFPLTVTSAQKNPTAFYLCASRDDHSYNEQFFGPGTRLTVL.

This clonotype was detected ten times or more. The chain couples TRBV7-8 to TRBJ2-5; D uncertain. The CDR3 loop spans 13 amino acids. Germline V gives CDR1 SGHVS, CDR2 FQNEAQ. The ends were cut back, 5 bases at V and 4 bases at J, with 11 bases in the middle. The CDR3 is CASSPSQGETQYF. The CDR3 region has the DNA TGTGCCAGCAGCCCGTCCCAAGGAGAGACCCAGTACTTC. The whole variable domain, remainder taken from reference TRBV7-8 and TRBJ2-5, is GAGVSQSPRYKVAKRGQDVALRCDPISGHVSLFWYQQALGQGPEFLTYFQNEAQLDKSGLPSDRFFAERPEGSVSTLKIQRTQQEDSAVYLCASSPSQGETQYFGPGTRLLVL.